This T cell receptor (beta chain) was observed in a study of cytomegalovirus exposure and HLA in healthy donors. The PCR contained 60 Vbeta and 13 Jbeta primers. Produced via immunoSEQ multiplex PCR; TCRdb's table is partial and in-frame only. The sample has 150,000 to 200,000 clones; around 79% are singletons. The sequence came from a woman aged 30 to 39 in good health and CMV-seropositive. Sequencing used PBMCs.

The CDR3 sequence is CASSFRGNDNEQYF. The CDR3 nucleotides are TGTGCCAGCAGTTTCAGGGGGAATGACAACGAGCAGTACTTC. The rearrangement links TRBV27 to TRBJ2-7; TRBD1 matches 7 bases. CDR3 length: 14 residues. V gave up 3 bases and J gave up 5 bases; unmatched junction bases: 7. Per germline, CDR1 MNHEY and CDR2 SMNVEV (reference sequence).